A selection of T cell receptor beta chains follows, all from one sample in a study of cytomegalovirus exposure and HLA in healthy donors. Measured with immunoSEQ multiplex PCR; TCRdb has only the in-frame clones, and not every one. This sample contains 200,000 to 250,000 clones. The sample consisted of PBMCs. The origin of the receptors is a woman under 40 in good health and CMV-seropositive. Each CDR3 is given with its conserved first and last residue. D genes are given only for firm matches.

v_call,j_call,d_call,cdr3_nt,cdr3_aa
TRBV21-1,TRBJ1-2,.,TGTGCCAGCAGTCACAGTTCGCCCGACTATGGCTACACCTTC,CASSHSSPDYGYTF
TRBV18,TRBJ1-2,TRBD1,TGTGCCAGCTCACCATGGGACAGGGGGTCGGATGGCTACACCTTC,CASSPWDRGSDGYTF
TRBV5-1,TRBJ2-7,TRBD2,TGCGCCAGCAGCTTGGGACCGGAGCGGGAGATCTACGAGCAGTACTTC,CASSLGPEREIYEQYF
TRBV27,TRBJ1-1,.,TGTGCCGCCGGGGCACATGGGAGGACTGAAGCTTTCTTT,CAAGAHGRTEAFF
TRBV5-6,TRBJ2-7,.,TGTGCCAGCAGCCACGATGGGCCCGAGCAGTACTTC,CASSHDGPEQYF
TRBV5-8,TRBJ2-1,.,TGTGCCAGCAGTATAGACGGAGACAATGAGCAGTTCTTC,CASSIDGDNEQFF
TRBV7-2,TRBJ2-1,.,TGTGCCAGCAGCCCGGGTCGGCCCTACAATGAGCAGTTCTTC,CASSPGRPYNEQFF
TRBV6-5,TRBJ1-5,TRBD1,TGTGCCAGCAGCTTGACAGGGGGTCAGCCCCAGCATTTT,CASSLTGGQPQHF
TRBV5-1,TRBJ2-1,TRBD2,TGCGCCAGCAGCTTACCAGAACTAGCGGGGCCCTCCTACAATGAGCAGTTCTTC,CASSLPELAGPSYNEQFF
TRBV7-8,TRBJ2-1,.,TGTGCCAGCAGCTTATGGGGGCAGAGGGTAGACAATGAGCAGTTCTTC,CASSLWGQRVDNEQFF
TRBV7-8,TRBJ2-3,TRBD2,TGTGCCAGCAGCTTGCGGACTAGCGGGAGGAAAGATACGCAGTATTTT,CASSLRTSGRKDTQYF
TRBV20-1,TRBJ2-5,.,TGCAGTGCCGTTGAAGAGACCCAGTACTTC,CSAVEETQYF
TRBV28,TRBJ2-7,.,TGTGCCAGCAGTCCCCCGGGGGTAGGGTACGAGCAGTACTTC,CASSPPGVGYEQYF
TRBV15,TRBJ2-3,.,TGTGCCACCAGGGCCGCGACAGACAGCACAGATACGCAGTATTTT,CATRAATDSTDTQYF
TRBV21-1,TRBJ2-7,.,TGTGCCAGCCTGACAGGGGGCGACCCCTACGAGCAGTACTTC,CASLTGGDPYEQYF
TRBV29-1,TRBJ1-2,.,TGCAGCGTTAAAACCGACATTAACTATGGCTACACCTTC,CSVKTDINYGYTF
TRBV6-1,TRBJ2-5,TRBD2,TGTGCCAGCAGTGAAAGGGAACTAGCGGAAAAAGACTGGGAGACCCAGTACTTC,CASSERELAEKDWETQYF
TRBV7-9,TRBJ1-5,TRBD1,TGTGCCAGCAGCTCACAGGGGGATCAGCCCCAGCATTTT,CASSSQGDQPQHF
TRBV7-2,TRBJ1-2,.,TGTGCCAGCAGCTTAGTCGAGGGCCCCGCTAACTATGGCTACACCTTC,CASSLVEGPANYGYTF
TRBV4-1,TRBJ1-2,.,TGCGCCAGCAGCCGAGATATCTCCCCCTGGACAGCGATGGGGTTTTATGGCTACACCTTC,CASSRDISPWTAMGFYGYTF
TRBV18,TRBJ1-2,.,TGTGCCAGCTCACTGGGCAGAGACTATGGCTACACCTTC,CASSLGRDYGYTF
TRBV6-5,TRBJ2-3,TRBD2,TGTGCCAGCAGTTACTCAGCGGGAGGGGCAGATACGCAGTATTTT,CASSYSAGGADTQYF
TRBV6-5,TRBJ1-1,.,TGTGCCAGCAGTTACTTATTCAACACTGAAGCTTTCTTT,CASSYLFNTEAFF
TRBV20-1,TRBJ2-1,.,TGCAGTACAGATTACAATGAGCAGTTCTTC,CSTDYNEQFF
TRBV7-9,TRBJ2-5,TRBD1,TGTGCCAGCAGCCCCGGACAGGCCCAAGAGACCCAGTACTTC,CASSPGQAQETQYF
TRBV28,TRBJ1-2,.,TGTGCCAGCAGTTTAGCAGGGCCTGGCTACACCTTC,CASSLAGPGYTF
TRBV28,TRBJ2-2,TRBD1,TGTGCCAGCAGGCCCTCGGGACAGTCCACCGGGGAGCTGTTTTTT,CASRPSGQSTGELFF
TRBV6-4,TRBJ1-5,.,TGTGCCAGCAGTACAGATCTCAATCAGCCCCAGCATTTT,CASSTDLNQPQHF
TRBV5-4,TRBJ2-3,TRBD2,TGTGCCAGCAGCTTGGAGGGACTAGCGGGAGCCAAAGATACGCAGTATTTT,CASSLEGLAGAKDTQYF
TRBV5-1,TRBJ1-4,TRBD1,TGCGCCAGCAGCTTGGTATACTGGCAGGGGGCGACTAATGAAAAACTGTTTTTT,CASSLVYWQGATNEKLFF
TRBV21-1,TRBJ1-4,.,TGTGCCAGCAGGGGCCGGGGAGGTCTTAATGAAAAACTGTTTTTT,CASRGRGGLNEKLFF
TRBV12-2,TRBJ1-5,.,TGTGCAAGTCGCTTAGGGGATCAGGGGCCTATAAGCAATCAGCCCCAGCATTTT,CASRLGDQGPISNQPQHF
TRBV19,TRBJ1-3,TRBD1,TGTGCCAGTGTCAGGGGGCATGGAAACACCATATATTTT,CASVRGHGNTIYF
TRBV6-1,TRBJ2-1,.,TGTGCCACCTGCCCAAGGGAGTTTAAGGATGAGCAGTTCTTC,CATCPREFKDEQFF
TRBV18,TRBJ1-5,TRBD1,TGTGCCAGCTCACCGACAGGGATCGGTCAGCCCCAGCATTTT,CASSPTGIGQPQHF
TRBV2,TRBJ2-5,TRBD1,TGTGCCAGCAGTGAATACAGGGGGGAAGAGACCCAGTACTTC,CASSEYRGEETQYF
TRBV6-6,TRBJ1-2,.,TGTGCCAGCAGTTTCCGGGACTTGGGGGGCTACACCTTC,CASSFRDLGGYTF
TRBV9,TRBJ2-7,.,TGTGCCAGCAGCGTATCAGGGGCGGACGAGCAGTACTTC,CASSVSGADEQYF